Shown below are 24 T cell receptor beta chains from a single sample sequenced in a study of blood T cell repertoires in COVID-19. Sequenced by immunoSEQ multiplex PCR; TCRdb stores in-frame clones only, minus some. The table lists about 170,000 clones, around 88% of them singletons. What was sequenced was peripheral blood. Receptors were obtained from a woman between 65 and 79 years old who had recovered from COVID-19.

The V call is TRBV5-6, the J call TRBJ1-2; D call uncertain. The V end lost 1 base, the J end lost 7 bases, and 11 bases lay between the germline ends. The germline V gene has CDR1 SGHDT and CDR2 YYEEEE. The length of the CDR3 is 13 residues. The CDR3, as DNA: TGTGCCAGCAGCTTGTCCAGGCCCATTGGCTACACCTTC. Residues: CASSLSRPIGYTF.

The V and J genes are TRBV10-3 and TRBJ1-1; D is possibly TRBD1 (6 bases). V lost 2 bases, J lost 1 base, and 8 bases lay in between. The CDR3 is 14 amino acids. The germline CDR1 and CDR2 sequences are ENHRY and SYGVKD. In DNA, the CDR3 is TGTGCCATCAGTGAGCAGGGGACGAACACTGAAGCTTTCTTT. Its protein is CAISEQGTNTEAFF.

The chain is built from TRBV6-1 and TRBJ2-2; 14 nucleotides match TRBD2. Trimming removed 1 base from V and 8 bases from J; junction bases left unmatched: 6. The CDR3 spans 17 residues. Germline V CDR1 and CDR2: MNHNS, SASEGT. The CDR3 region is CASSEGLAGGPAGELFF. In DNA, the CDR3 is TGTGCCAGCAGTGAAGGACTAGCGGGAGGGCCCGCTGGGGAGCTGTTTTTT.

The CDR3: CASSLGLAGERATDTQYF. DNA of the CDR3: TGTGCCAGCAGCTTAGGGCTAGCGGGAGAAAGGGCCACAGATACGCAGTATTTT. The J gene is TRBJ2-3, the V gene TRBV11-2; 10 nucleotides align to TRBD2. Germline V gene sequence: CDR1 SGHAT, CDR2 FQNNGV. Losses at the gene ends were 1 base for V and 2 bases for J; bases not matched to a gene: 9. This CDR3 is 18 amino acids long.

The chain uses TRBV2 and TRBJ2-3; 10 positions match TRBD2. V lost 8 bases, J lost 2 bases, and 4 bases stayed unmatched. Looked up from germline, CDR1 is SNHLY and CDR2 is FYNNEI. The CDR3 runs to 14 residues. In DNA form, the CDR3 reads TGTGCCAGCCACCTAGCGGGAGACACAGATACGCAGTATTTT. Its protein product is CASHLAGDTDTQYF.

This chain links TRBV28 with TRBJ1-5; 8 bases are shared with TRBD1. CDR1 is MDHEN, CDR2 SYDVKM, per germline. Trimming at V came to 10 bases and at J to 5 bases, leaving 10 bases not matched to a gene. CDR3 length: 14 residues. This CDR3 reads CATIPPGGDQPQHF. The DNA of the CDR3 is TGTGCCACCATACCCCCAGGGGGCGATCAGCCCCAGCATTTT. Combining the CDR3 with reference TRBV28 and TRBJ1-5 gives the whole variable domain DVKVTQSSRYLVKRTGEKVFLECVQDMDHENMFWYRQDPGLGLRLIYFSYDVKMKEKGDIPEGYSVSREKKERFSLILESASTNQTSMYLCATIPPGGDQPQHFGDGTRLSIL.

The V and J genes are TRBV3-1 (or the pseudogene TRBV3-2) and TRBJ2-7; the D gene is possibly TRBD2 (7 bases). The germline CDR1 and CDR2 sequences are LGHDT and YNNKEL (reference sequence). The CDR3 spans 14 residues. Deletions cut 3 bases from V and 7 bases from J, with 16 bases between. The CDR3 sequence is CASSHRGAPREQYF. CDR3 in DNA: TGTGCCAGCAGCCACCGGGGGGCTCCCCGGGAGCAGTACTTC.

This clone was found a few times. The chain links TRBV10-3 to TRBJ2-7; D uncertain. CDR1 is ENHRY and CDR2 is SYGVKD in the germline V gene. This CDR3 is 12 amino acids long. Trimming pared 4 bases from V and 0 bases from J, leaving 4 bases between. This CDR3 reads CAISGASYEQYF. DNA of the CDR3: TGTGCCATCAGTGGGGCCTCCTACGAGCAGTACTTC.

The V gene is TRBV3-1 (or the pseudogene TRBV3-2), the J gene TRBJ1-4, with 7 bases fitting TRBD1. V was pared by 6 bases and J by 10 bases, with 8 bases of the junction left unmatched. The CDR3 covers 13 residues. The germline V gene has CDR1 LGHDT and CDR2 YNNKEL (reference sequence). The CDR3 loop reads CASSGQGEGKLFF. Here the CDR3 DNA reads TGTGCCAGCAGTGGGCAGGGGGAAGGAAAACTGTTTTTT.

The chain has TRBV5-1 and TRBJ2-2, with 8 bases matching TRBD2. CDR3 length: 14 residues. Germline V lookup: CDR1 SGHRS, CDR2 YFSETQ. V shed 3 bases, J shed 7 bases, and the junction held 5 bases outside the gene matches. CDR3 amino acids: CASSSTSAGGELFF. The CDR3 bases are TGCGCCAGCAGCTCGACTAGCGCCGGCGGGGAGCTGTTTTTT.

The chain combines TRBV29-1 with TRBJ1-1; 7 bases line up with TRBD1. The length of the CDR3 is 12 residues. Germline CDR1 is SQVTM and CDR2 is ANQGSEA. The junction had 6 bases not matched to a gene; V was cut back by 7 bases and J by 4 bases. This chain's CDR3 is CSGGTAGTEAFF. The CDR3 DNA reads TGCAGCGGCGGGACAGCGGGCACTGAAGCTTTCTTT.

A single count supports this clone. The rearrangement links TRBV2 to TRBJ2-3; no definite D call. The CDR3 covers 13 residues. Germline V gives CDR1 SNHLY, CDR2 FYNNEI. Trimming removed 11 bases at V and 6 bases at J, with 18 bases between. The CDR3 nucleotides are TGTGCCGTCGTCGGCGAAAACGGGGATACGCAGTATTTT. Its translation is CAVVGENGDTQYF.

The V gene is TRBV30, the J gene TRBJ1-1; the D gene is possibly TRBD1 (5 bases). Per the germline V gene, CDR1 is GTSNPN and CDR2 is SVGIG (reference sequence). The germline V and J ends were trimmed by 3 bases and 6 bases, with 17 bases remaining between them. The CDR3 is 14 residues long. CDR3 in DNA: TGTGCCTGGAGCCCGGGGGGGGTACACGCTGAAGCTTTCTTT. Amino acids: CAWSPGGVHAEAFF.

The chain links TRBV6-1 to TRBJ2-5, with a possible D match to TRBD2 (6 bases). Germline V gene lookup returns CDR1 MNHNS and CDR2 SASEGT. This CDR3 has 16 amino acids. V was cut by 0 bases and J by 5 bases, with 16 bases left in between. The CDR3 DNA sequence: TGTGCCAGCAGTGAAGCGCGTTACGGGAGCGGGGAGACCCAGTACTTC. Its protein product is CASSEARYGSGETQYF.

The rearrangement uses TRBV28 and TRBJ2-5, with TRBD2 as a possible D gene (5 bases). The CDR3 has 15 amino acids. V was cut by 2 bases and J by 3 bases, with 13 bases left in between. The germline V gene has CDR1 MDHEN and CDR2 SYDVKM. The chain's CDR3 is CASSLPSGFKETQYF. Written as DNA, the CDR3 is TGTGCCAGCAGTTTACCGTCGGGGTTCAAAGAGACCCAGTACTTC.

This chain connects TRBV30 to TRBJ1-2; TRBD1 matches at 7 bases. The CDR3 runs 13 residues. Trimming at V came to 3 bases and at J to 4 bases, leaving 5 bases not matched to a gene. Germline V lookup: CDR1 GTSNPN, CDR2 SVGIG (reference sequence). This CDR3 reads CAWSPTGTYGYTF. The CDR3, as DNA: TGTGCCTGGAGCCCGACAGGGACCTATGGCTACACCTTC.

The V call is TRBV5-1, the J call TRBJ2-1, with 7 nucleotides matching TRBD2. Trimming at V came to 4 bases and at J to 0 bases, leaving 7 bases not matched to a gene. Germline V gene lookup returns CDR1 SGHRS and CDR2 YFSETQ. CDR3 length: 16 residues. Here the CDR3 reads CASSAPRGSSYNEQFF. The DNA of the CDR3 is TGCGCCAGCAGCGCACCGCGGGGGAGCTCCTACAATGAGCAGTTCTTC.

The V call is TRBV3-1 (or the pseudogene TRBV3-2), the J call TRBJ1-1; tentatively, D is TRBD1 (6 bases). V lost 6 bases and J 1 base, leaving 12 bases between the germline ends. The germline V gene has CDR1 LGHDT and CDR2 YNNKEL (reference sequence). The CDR3 is made up of 14 amino acids. CDR3 residues: CASRHRDTNTEAFF. The CDR3 DNA reads as TGTGCCAGCAGGCACAGGGATACGAACACTGAAGCTTTCTTT.

This sequence joins TRBV4-2 and TRBJ1-3, with D perhaps TRBD1 (5 bases). Germline V gene sequence: CDR1 LGHNA, CDR2 YNFKEQ. CDR3 length equals 14 residues. V lost 3 bases and J 5 bases, leaving 11 bases between the germline ends. For the CDR3, the DNA is TGTGCCAGCAGCCAGTCGGGGGGACGAAACACCATATATTTT. This gives the protein CASSQSGGRNTIYF.

The rearrangement uses TRBV5-1 and TRBJ1-1, with 7 bases matching TRBD1. Trimming cost V 4 bases and J 6 bases; bases outside gene matches: 3. This CDR3 comprises 12 residues. CDR1 and CDR2 (germline): SGHRS, YFSETQ. CDR3 in amino acids: CASSAGQPEAFF. Written as DNA, the CDR3 is TGCGCCAGCAGCGCGGGACAGCCTGAAGCTTTCTTT.

The chain has TRBV20-1 and TRBJ2-7; D may be TRBD1 (5 bases). This CDR3 comprises 11 residues. The ends were cut back, 2 bases at V and 6 bases at J, with 8 bases in the middle. Germline V gene sequence: CDR1 DFQATT, CDR2 SNEGSKA (reference sequence). CDR3 region: CSARKTGEQYF. Here the CDR3 DNA reads TGCAGTGCTAGAAAAACAGGCGAGCAGTACTTC.

The chain joins TRBV7-9 to TRBJ1-4; D is perhaps TRBD1 (5 bases). V was shortened by 2 bases and J by 7 bases, with 17 bases between the two germline ends. Germline lookup yields CDR1 SEHNR and CDR2 FQNEAQ (reference sequence). This CDR3 has 16 amino acids. CDR3 nucleotide sequence: TGTGCCAGCAGCTTAAGTGGGAGGGGTGTGGGTGAAAAACTGTTTTTT. This gives the protein CASSLSGRGVGEKLFF. The full variable domain, rest sourced from reference TRBV7-9 and TRBJ1-4, is DTGVSQNPRHKITKRGQNVTFRCDPISEHNRLYWYRQTLGQGPEFLTYFQNEAQLEKSRLLSDRFSAERPKGSFSTLEIQRTEQGDSAMYLCASSLSGRGVGEKLFFGSGTQLSVL.

The gene calls are TRBV28 and TRBJ2-7; no definite D call. This CDR3 region has 11 residues. V gave up 6 bases and J gave up 7 bases, with 10 bases separating them. The germline gives CDR1 MDHEN, CDR2 SYDVKM. This CDR3 is CASRALWEQYF. The CDR3 region has the DNA TGTGCCAGCAGGGCCCTCTGGGAGCAGTACTTC.

This sequence joins TRBV5-1 and TRBJ1-4; 10 positions agree with TRBD1. V lost 5 bases, J lost 3 bases, and 7 bases stayed unmatched. CDR1 and CDR2 (germline): SGHRS, YFSETQ. This CDR3 is built from 16 residues. CDR3 loop: CASRPGTGVPNEKLFF. The CDR3 bases are TGCGCCAGCAGACCCGGGACAGGGGTGCCTAATGAAAAACTGTTTTTT. Using reference TRBV5-1 and TRBJ1-4 for the parts outside the CDR3, the full variable domain is KAGVTQTPRYLIKTRGQQVTLSCSPISGHRSVSWYQQTPGQGLQFLFEYFSETQRNKGNFPGRFSGRQFSNSRSEMNVSTLELGDSALYLCASRPGTGVPNEKLFFGSGTQLSVL.